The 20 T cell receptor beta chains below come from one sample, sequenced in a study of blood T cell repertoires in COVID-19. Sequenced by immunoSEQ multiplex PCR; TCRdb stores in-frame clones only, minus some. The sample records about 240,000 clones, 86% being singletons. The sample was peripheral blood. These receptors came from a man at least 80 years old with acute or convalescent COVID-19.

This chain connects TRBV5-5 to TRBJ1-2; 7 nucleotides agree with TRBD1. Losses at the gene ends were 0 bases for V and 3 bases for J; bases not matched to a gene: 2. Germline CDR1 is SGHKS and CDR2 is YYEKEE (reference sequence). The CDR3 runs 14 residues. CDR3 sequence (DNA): TGTGCCAGCAGCTTGGGGACAGGATACTATGGCTACACCTTC. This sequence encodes CASSLGTGYYGYTF. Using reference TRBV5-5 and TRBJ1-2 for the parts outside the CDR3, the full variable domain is DAGVTQSPTHLIKTRGQQVTLRCSPISGHKSVSWYQQVLGQGPQFIFQYYEKEERGRGNFPDRFSARQFPNYSSELNVNALLLGDSALYLCASSLGTGYYGYTFGSGTRLTVV.

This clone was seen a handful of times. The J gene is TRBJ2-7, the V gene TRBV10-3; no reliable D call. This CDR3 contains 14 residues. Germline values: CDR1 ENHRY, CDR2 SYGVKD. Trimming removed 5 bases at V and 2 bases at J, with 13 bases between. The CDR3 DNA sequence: TGTGCCATCAGTCTTCCCAGACAACCCTACGAGCAGTACTTC. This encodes CAISLPRQPYEQYF.

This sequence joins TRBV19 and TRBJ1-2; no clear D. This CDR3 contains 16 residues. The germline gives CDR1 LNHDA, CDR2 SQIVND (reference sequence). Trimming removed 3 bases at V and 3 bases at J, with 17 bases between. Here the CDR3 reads CASSMRKVLLDYGYTF. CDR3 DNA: TGTGCCAGTAGTATGAGGAAGGTTTTATTGGACTATGGCTACACCTTC.

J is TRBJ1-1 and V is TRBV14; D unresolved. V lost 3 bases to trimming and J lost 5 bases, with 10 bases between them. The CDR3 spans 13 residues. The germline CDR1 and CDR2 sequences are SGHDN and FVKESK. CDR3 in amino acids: CASSQISTTEAFF. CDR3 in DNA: TGTGCCAGCAGCCAGATATCAACAACTGAAGCTTTCTTT.

Here the CDR3 reads CASSIYEKLFF. CDR3 bases: TGTGCCAGTAGTATCTATGAAAAACTGTTTTTT. The rearrangement uses TRBV19 and TRBJ1-4, with no clear D. Between the trimmed V and J ends, which lost 3 bases and 6 bases, there was a span of 2 bases. The CDR3 sequence is 11 residues long. In germline, CDR1 is LNHDA, CDR2 SQIVND (reference sequence).

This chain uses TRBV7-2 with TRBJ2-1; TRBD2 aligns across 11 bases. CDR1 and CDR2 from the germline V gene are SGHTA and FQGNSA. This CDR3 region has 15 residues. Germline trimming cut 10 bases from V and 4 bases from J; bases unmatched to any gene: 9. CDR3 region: CATGLAGGRYNEQFF. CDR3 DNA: TGTGCCACAGGACTAGCGGGTGGGAGGTACAATGAGCAGTTCTTC.

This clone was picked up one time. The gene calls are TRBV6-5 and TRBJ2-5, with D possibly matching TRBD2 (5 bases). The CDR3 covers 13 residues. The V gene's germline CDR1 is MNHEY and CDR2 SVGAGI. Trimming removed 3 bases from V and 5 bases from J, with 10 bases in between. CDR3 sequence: CASSYHWRETQYF. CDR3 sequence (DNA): TGTGCCAGCAGTTATCACTGGAGGGAGACCCAGTACTTC.

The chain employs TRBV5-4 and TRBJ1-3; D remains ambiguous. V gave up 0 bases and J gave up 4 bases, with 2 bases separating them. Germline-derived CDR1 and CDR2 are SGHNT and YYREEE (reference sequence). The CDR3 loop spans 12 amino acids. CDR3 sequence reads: CASSLAGNTIYF. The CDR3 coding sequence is TGTGCCAGCAGCTTGGCAGGAAACACCATATATTTT.

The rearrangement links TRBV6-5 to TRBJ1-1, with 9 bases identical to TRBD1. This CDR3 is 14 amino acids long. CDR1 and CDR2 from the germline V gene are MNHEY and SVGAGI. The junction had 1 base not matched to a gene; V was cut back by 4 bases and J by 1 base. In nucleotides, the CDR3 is TGTGCCAGCAGTTCACAGGGGGCGAACACTGAAGCTTTCTTT. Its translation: CASSSQGANTEAFF.

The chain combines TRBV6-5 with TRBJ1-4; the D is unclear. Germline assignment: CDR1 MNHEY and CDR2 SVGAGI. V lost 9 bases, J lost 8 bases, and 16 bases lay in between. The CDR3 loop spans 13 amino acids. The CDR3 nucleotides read TGTGCCAGTTCGAGGGTAGGGCGAGAAAAACTGTTTTTT. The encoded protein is CASSRVGREKLFF.

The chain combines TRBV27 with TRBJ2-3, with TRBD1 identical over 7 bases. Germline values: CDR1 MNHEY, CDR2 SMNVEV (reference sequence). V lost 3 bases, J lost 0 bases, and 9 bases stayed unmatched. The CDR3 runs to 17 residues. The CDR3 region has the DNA TGTGCCAGCAGTTTTGGGGACAGCCGTATCAGCACAGATACGCAGTATTTT. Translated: CASSFGDSRISTDTQYF.

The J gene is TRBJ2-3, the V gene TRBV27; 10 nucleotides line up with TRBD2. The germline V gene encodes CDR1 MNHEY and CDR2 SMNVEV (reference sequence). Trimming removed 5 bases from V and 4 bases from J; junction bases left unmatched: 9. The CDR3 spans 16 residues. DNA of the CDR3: TGTGCCAGCAGTACTCAAGCGGGAGGGCCACCAGATACGCAGTATTTT. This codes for CASSTQAGGPPDTQYF.

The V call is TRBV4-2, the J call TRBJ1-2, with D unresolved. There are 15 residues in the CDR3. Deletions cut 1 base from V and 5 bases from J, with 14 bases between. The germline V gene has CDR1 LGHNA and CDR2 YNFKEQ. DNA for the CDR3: TGTGCCAGCAGCCAAGTCTCCCAGGCCAGGTATGGCTACACCTTC. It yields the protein CASSQVSQARYGYTF.

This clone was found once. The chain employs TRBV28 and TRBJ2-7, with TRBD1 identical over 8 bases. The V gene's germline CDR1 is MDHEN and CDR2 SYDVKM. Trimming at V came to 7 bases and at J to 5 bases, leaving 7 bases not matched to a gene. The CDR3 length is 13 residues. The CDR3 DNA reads TGTGCCAGCACCTCAGGGGGCGTCCACGAGCAGTACTTC. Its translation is CASTSGGVHEQYF.

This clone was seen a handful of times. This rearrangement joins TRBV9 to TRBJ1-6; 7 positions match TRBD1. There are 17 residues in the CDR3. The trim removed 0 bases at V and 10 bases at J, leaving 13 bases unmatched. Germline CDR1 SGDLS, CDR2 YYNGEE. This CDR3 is CASSVAARDRAGSPLHF. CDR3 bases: TGTGCCAGCAGCGTAGCCGCCCGTGACAGGGCCGGCTCACCCCTCCACTTT.

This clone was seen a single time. CDR3 loop: CASSLVGTGANTGELFF. The CDR3 coding sequence is TGTGCCAGCAGCTTAGTCGGGACAGGGGCGAACACCGGGGAGCTGTTTTTT. The chain has TRBV7-2 and TRBJ2-2; TRBD1 matches at 10 bases. From germline, CDR1 is SGHTA and CDR2 FQGNSA. J lost 0 bases, V lost 1 base, and 2 bases had no gene match. The CDR3 is made up of 17 amino acids.

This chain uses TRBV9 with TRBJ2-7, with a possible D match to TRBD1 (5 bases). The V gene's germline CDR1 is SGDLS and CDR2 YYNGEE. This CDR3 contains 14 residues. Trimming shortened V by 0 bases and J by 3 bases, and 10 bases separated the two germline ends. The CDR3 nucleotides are TGTGCCAGCAGCGTAGGGGCAGGGTTCTACGAGCAGTACTTC. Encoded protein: CASSVGAGFYEQYF.

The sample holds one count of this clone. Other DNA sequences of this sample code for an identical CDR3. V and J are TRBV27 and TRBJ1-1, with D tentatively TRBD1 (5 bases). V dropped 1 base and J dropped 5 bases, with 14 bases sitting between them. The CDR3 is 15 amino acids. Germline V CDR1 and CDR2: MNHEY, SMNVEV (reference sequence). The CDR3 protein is CASSLWGVGGTEAFF. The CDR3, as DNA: TGTGCCAGCAGTTTATGGGGGGTCGGGGGGACTGAAGCTTTCTTT.

CDR3 DNA: TGTGCCAGTACCGATCGGGTCCCGGGGTCGAATGAAGCTTTCTTT. Residues: CASTDRVPGSNEAFF. The V gene is TRBV19, the J gene TRBJ1-1; D is uncertain. Between the trimmed V and J ends, which lost 7 bases and 7 bases, there was a span of 22 bases. Germline values: CDR1 LNHDA, CDR2 SQIVND (reference sequence). CDR3 size: 15 residues.

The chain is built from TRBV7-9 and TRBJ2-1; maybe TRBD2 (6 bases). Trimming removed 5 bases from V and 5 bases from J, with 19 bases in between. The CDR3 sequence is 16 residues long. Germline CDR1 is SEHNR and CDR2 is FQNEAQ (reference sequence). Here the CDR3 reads CASSPGALDGNNEQFF. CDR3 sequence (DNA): TGTGCCAGCAGCCCGGGAGCCTTGGACGGAAACAATGAGCAGTTCTTC.